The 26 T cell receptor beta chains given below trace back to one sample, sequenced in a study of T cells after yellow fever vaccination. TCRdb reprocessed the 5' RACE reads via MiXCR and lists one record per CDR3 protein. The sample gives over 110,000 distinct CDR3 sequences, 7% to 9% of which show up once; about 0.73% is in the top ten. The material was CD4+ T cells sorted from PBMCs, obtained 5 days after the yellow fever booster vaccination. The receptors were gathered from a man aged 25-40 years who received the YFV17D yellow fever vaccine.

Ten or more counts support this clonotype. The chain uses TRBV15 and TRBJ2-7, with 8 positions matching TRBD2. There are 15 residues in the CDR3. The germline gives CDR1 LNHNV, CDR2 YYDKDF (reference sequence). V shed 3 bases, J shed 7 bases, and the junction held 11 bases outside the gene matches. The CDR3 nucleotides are TGTGCCACCAGCAGGGAATCTAGCGGGCGGGGAGAGCAGTACTTC. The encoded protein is CATSRESSGRGEQYF.

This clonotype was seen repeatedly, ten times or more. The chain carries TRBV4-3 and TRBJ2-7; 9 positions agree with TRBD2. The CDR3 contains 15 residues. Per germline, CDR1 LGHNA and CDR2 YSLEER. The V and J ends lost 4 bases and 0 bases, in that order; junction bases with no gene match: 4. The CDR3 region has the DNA TGCGCCAGCAGCCGGACTAGCGTTAGCTCCTACGAGCAGTACTTC. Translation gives CASSRTSVSSYEQYF.

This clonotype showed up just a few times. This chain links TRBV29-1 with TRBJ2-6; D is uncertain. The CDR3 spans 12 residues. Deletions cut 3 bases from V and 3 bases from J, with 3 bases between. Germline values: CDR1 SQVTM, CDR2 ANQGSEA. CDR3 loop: CSVEGGANVLTF. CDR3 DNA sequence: TGCAGCGTTGAGGGTGGGGCCAACGTCCTGACTTTC.

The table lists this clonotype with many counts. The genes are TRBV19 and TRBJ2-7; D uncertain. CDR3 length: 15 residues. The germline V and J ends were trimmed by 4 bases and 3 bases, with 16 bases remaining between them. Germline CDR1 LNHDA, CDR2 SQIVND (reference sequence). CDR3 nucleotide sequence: TGTGCCAGTAGTAAGGACCCTCGGTCCTACTACGAGCAGTACTTC. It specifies CASSKDPRSYYEQYF.

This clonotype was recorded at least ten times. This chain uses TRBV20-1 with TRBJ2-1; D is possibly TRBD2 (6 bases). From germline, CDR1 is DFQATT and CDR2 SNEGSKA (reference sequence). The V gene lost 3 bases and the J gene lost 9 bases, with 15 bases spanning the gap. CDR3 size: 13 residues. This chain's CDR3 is CSARTRGGFEQFF. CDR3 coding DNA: TGCAGTGCTAGGACTAGAGGCGGGTTTGAGCAGTTCTTC.

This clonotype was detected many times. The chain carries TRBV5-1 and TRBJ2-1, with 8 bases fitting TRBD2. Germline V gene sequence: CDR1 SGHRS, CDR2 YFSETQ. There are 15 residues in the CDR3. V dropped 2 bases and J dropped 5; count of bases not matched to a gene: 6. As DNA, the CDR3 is TGCGCCAGCAGCTTACCTAGCGGGTTCGACAATGAGCAGTTCTTC. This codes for CASSLPSGFDNEQFF.

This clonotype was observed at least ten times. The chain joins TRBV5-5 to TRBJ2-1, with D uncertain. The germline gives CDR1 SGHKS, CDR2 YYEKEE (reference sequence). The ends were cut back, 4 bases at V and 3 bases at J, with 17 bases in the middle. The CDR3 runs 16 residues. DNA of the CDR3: TGTGCCAGCAGCCAGGTCCCGTCGGACCACTACAATGAGCAGTTCTTC. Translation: CASSQVPSDHYNEQFF.

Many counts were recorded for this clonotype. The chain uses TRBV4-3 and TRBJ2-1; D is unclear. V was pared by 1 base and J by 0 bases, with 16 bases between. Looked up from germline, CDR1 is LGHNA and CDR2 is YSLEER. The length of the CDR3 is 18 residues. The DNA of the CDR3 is TGCGCCAGCAGCCAAGGCCGGGTACGAGTAAGCTCCTACAATGAGCAGTTCTTC. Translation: CASSQGRVRVSSYNEQFF.

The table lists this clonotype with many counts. The CDR3, as DNA: TGTGCCAGCAGCCGTCGGGAGGGTAGCACAGATACGCAGTATTTT. This codes for CASSRREGSTDTQYF. The V gene is TRBV7-2, the J gene TRBJ2-3; 8 bases align to TRBD2. The CDR3 has 15 amino acids. J lost 0 bases, V lost 5 bases, and 4 bases had no gene match. Germline CDR1 is SGHTA and CDR2 is FQGNSA.

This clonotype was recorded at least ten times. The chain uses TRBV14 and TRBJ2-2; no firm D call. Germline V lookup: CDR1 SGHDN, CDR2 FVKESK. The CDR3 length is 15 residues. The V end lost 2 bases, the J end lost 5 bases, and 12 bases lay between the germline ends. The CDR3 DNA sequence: TGTGCCAGCAGCCAATTTTCGGCGATGACCGGGGAGCTGTTTTTT. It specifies CASSQFSAMTGELFF.

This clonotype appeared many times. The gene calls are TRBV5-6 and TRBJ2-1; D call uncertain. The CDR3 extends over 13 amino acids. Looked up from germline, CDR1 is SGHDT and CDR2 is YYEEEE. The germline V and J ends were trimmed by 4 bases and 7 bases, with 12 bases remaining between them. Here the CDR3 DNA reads TGTGCCAGCAGCCCTCGCGGCCTAAATGAGCAGTTCTTC. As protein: CASSPRGLNEQFF.

The CDR3 DNA is TGTGCCAGCTCACTTAATAAGGGGGCCACAGAGACCCAGTACTTC. Protein: CASSLNKGATETQYF. The chain recombines TRBV18 with TRBJ2-5, with 7 bases matching TRBD1. The CDR3 is made up of 15 amino acids. Germline values: CDR1 KGHSH, CDR2 LQKENI. V shed 4 bases and J 4 bases; nucleotides not matched to a gene: 9.

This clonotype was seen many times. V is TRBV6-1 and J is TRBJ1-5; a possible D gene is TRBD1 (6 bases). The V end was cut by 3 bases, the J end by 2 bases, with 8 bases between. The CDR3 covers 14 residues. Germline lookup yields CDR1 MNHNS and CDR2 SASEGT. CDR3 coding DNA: TGTGCCAGCAGTGAGGGGGGGCGCAATCAGCCCCAGCATTTT. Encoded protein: CASSEGGRNQPQHF.

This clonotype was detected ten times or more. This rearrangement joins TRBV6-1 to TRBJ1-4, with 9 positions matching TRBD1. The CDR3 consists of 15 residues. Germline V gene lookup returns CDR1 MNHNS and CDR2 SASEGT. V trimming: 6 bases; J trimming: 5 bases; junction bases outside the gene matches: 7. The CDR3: CASSLGTGRNEKLFF. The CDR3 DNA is TGTGCCAGCAGCCTGGGGACAGGGAGGAATGAAAAACTGTTTTTT.

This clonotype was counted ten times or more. The CDR3 protein is CASTWGGSYNEQFF. The CDR3 region has the DNA TGTGCCAGCACGTGGGGCGGCTCCTACAATGAGCAGTTCTTC. The gene calls are TRBV12-3 or TRBV12-4 and TRBJ2-1; maybe TRBD1 (5 bases). V was cut by 7 bases and J by 0 bases, with 10 bases left in between. This CDR3 has 14 residues.

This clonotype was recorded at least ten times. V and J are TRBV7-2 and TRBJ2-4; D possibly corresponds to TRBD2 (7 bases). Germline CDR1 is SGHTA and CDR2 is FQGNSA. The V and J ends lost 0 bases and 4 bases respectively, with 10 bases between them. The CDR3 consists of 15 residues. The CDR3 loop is CASSLAGGAKNIQYF. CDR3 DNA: TGTGCCAGCAGCTTAGCAGGGGGGGCGAAAAACATTCAGTACTTC.

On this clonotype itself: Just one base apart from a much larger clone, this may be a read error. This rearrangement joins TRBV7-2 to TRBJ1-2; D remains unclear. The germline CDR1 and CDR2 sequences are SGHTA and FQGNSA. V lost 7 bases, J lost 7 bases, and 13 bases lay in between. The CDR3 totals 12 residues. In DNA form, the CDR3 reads TGTGCCAGCACCGATGGCCCTCTTGGCTACACCTTC. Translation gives CASTDGPLGYTF.

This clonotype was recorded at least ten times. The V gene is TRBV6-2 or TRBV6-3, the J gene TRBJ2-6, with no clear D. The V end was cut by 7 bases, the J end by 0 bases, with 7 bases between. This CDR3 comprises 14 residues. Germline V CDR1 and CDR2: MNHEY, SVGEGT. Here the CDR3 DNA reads TGTGCCAGCACACACCTCTCTGGGGCCAACGTCCTGACTTTC. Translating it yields CASTHLSGANVLTF.

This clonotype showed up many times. For the CDR3, the DNA is TGTGCCAGCAGTTCTAGCGGTAGCTCCTACAATGAGCAGTTCTTC. Residues: CASSSSGSSYNEQFF. The chain joins TRBV12-3 or TRBV12-4 to TRBJ2-1; 7 nucleotides align to TRBD2. The CDR3 totals 15 residues. Trimming took 4 bases from V and 0 from J; bases not matched to a gene: 3.

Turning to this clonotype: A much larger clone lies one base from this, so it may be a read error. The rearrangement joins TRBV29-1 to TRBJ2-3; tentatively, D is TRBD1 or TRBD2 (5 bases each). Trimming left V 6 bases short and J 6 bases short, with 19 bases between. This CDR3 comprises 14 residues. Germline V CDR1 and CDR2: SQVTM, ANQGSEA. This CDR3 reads CSVSGKGDVDTQYF. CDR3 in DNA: TGCAGCGTGTCCGGGAAAGGGGACGTTGATACGCAGTATTTT.

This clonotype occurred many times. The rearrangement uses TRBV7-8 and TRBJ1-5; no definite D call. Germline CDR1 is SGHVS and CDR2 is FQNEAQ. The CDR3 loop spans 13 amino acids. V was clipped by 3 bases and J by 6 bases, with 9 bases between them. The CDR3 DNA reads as TGTGCCAGCAGCTTCCAGAGATTTCAGCCCCAGCATTTT. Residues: CASSFQRFQPQHF.

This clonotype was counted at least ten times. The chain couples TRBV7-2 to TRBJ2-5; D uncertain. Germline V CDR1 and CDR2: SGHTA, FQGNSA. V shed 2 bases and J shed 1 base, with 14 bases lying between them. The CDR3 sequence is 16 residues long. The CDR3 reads CASSLSSRRLQETQYF. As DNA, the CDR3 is TGTGCCAGCAGCTTATCTTCGCGCAGGCTCCAAGAGACCCAGTACTTC.

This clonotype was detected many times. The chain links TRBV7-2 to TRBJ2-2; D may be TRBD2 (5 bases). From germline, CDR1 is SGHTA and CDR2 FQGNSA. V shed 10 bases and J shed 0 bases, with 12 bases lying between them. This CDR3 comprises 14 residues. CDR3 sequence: CAKTGNSNTGELFF. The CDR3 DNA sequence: TGTGCCAAGACCGGGAACTCGAACACCGGGGAGCTGTTTTTT.

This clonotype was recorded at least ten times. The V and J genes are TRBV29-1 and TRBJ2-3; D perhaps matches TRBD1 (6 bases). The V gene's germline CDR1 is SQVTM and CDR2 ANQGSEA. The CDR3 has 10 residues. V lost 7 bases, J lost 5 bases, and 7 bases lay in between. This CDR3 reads CSGGRDTQYF. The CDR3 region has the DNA TGCAGCGGGGGGCGAGATACGCAGTATTTT.

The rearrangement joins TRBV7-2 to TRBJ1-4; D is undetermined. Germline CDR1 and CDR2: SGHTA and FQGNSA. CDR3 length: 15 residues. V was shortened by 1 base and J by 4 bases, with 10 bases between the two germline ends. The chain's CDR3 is CASSLGAGDNEKLFF. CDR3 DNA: TGTGCCAGCAGCTTAGGGGCAGGAGATAATGAAAAACTGTTTTTT.

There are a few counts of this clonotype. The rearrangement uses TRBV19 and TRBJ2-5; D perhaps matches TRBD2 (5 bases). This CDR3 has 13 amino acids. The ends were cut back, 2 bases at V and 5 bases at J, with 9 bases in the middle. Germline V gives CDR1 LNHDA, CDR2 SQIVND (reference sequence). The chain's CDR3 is CASSISGMETQYF. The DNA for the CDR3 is TGTGCCAGTAGTATATCCGGGATGGAGACCCAGTACTTC.